This T cell receptor beta chain was retrieved from a study of response to subunit inactivated influenza vaccine (dated by TCRdb to the late 2010s). About the study as a whole: To follow how T cells responded to a trivalent subunit inactivated influenza vaccine, the researchers relied on deep quantitative profiling of the T cell receptor repertoire.

Library preparation employed RT-PCR. These reads were obtained on an Illumina HiSeq 2500. TCRdb reprocessing: public reads trimmed at Q25 with fastp, clones called with MiXCR, in-frame beta chains kept. Each entry is one CDR3 protein sequence, shown with its most common DNA and genes. This sample gives roughly 700,000 distinct CDR3 sequences in total; approximately 15% of them show up just once. The biggest ten clones account for approximately 6.5% of the sample. The paper's findings and limits, for the study overall: It was suggested by the authors that each seasonal influenza vaccination may recruit only a limited number of new T cells.

The CDR3 runs 15 residues from the cysteine to the phenylalanine. The read is trimmed to its CDR3 DNA, 45 bases read in frame from base 1. The junction shows trimming of 7 bases on V and 6 bases on J, plus 19 bases between the germline ends. Turning to this clonotype: Its antigen is not yet known. No base qualities exist here, and no much larger clone lies one base off it.

The chain was built from TRBV12-3 or TRBV12-4 and TRBJ1-5; the D gene is possibly TRBD1, with 5 bases matching. The TCR comes from a man aged 50 to 60 who received an inactivated influenza vaccine. Donor details come from another sample of the same person, matched by shared clones. The sample was PBMCs from blood, taken approximately 15 days before vaccination. In nucleotides, the sequence is TGTGCCAGCACCAATATCCAGGGATTGGGTCAGCCCCAGCATTTT. This yields the protein CASTNIQGLGQPQHF.